This is a list of T cell receptor beta chains from one sample in a study of regulatory T cells in long-lasting Graves disease. TCRdb processed the multiplex PCR reads anew with MiXCR; each CDR3 protein has one entry. In the table there are roughly 420,000 distinct CDR3 sequences, around 17% of which are singletons. These data were also reused for a study on T cells in Graves' hyperthyroidism and ophthalmopathy.

The sample consisted of peripheral blood mononuclear cells (PBMCs), taken at new diagnosis, from a patient treated with antithyroid drugs. The receptors derive from a woman in her 30s with Graves disease. Both conserved end residues are part of each CDR3. The D gene is left open where the match is weak. Clone sizes are given selectively: once, few, many, or a class where the clone is expanded.

v_call	j_call	d_call	clone_size	cdr3_aa	cdr3_nt
TRBV4-3	TRBJ1-1	TRBD1	few	CASSQALGTGGIEAFF	TGCGCCAGCAGCCAAGCATTAGGGACAGGGGGCATTGAAGCTTTCTTT
TRBV5-4	TRBJ1-2	.	.	CASRQGWSDGYTF	TGTGCCAGCAGGCAAGGGTGGAGTGATGGCTACACCTTC
TRBV3-1	TRBJ1-1	.	many	CASSQDFGTMNTEAFF	TGTGCCAGCAGCCAAGATTTTGGAACTATGAACACTGAAGCTTTCTTT
TRBV6-5	TRBJ2-2	.	few	CASSYPGDGTGELFF	TGTGCCAGCAGTTACCCGGGAGATGGGACCGGGGAGCTGTTTTTT
TRBV29-1	TRBJ2-1	TRBD2	few	CSVDGSGRGNEQFF	TGCAGCGTTGATGGTAGCGGGAGGGGCAATGAGCAGTTCTTC
TRBV7-3	TRBJ2-7	.	.	CASSLSTDYEQYF	TGTGCCAGCAGCTTATCGACAGACTACGAGCAGTACTTC
TRBV20-1	TRBJ2-3	.	many	CSPQGGADTQYF	TGCAGCCCCCAGGGGGGAGCAGATACGCAGTATTTT
TRBV7-3	TRBJ2-3	.	.	CASSPYLSADTQYF	TGTGCCAGCAGCCCCTATCTCAGCGCAGATACGCAGTATTTT
TRBV3-1	TRBJ2-5	.	many	CASSQGWRQETQYF	TGTGCCAGCAGCCAAGGTTGGAGGCAAGAGACCCAGTACTTC
TRBV20-1	TRBJ1-1	.	many	CSASPGGSEAFF	TGCAGTGCTAGTCCGGGGGGCAGTGAAGCTTTCTTT
TRBV7-9	TRBJ2-2	TRBD2	.	CASSTDNSGRSQSDNTGELFF	TGTGCCAGCAGCACCGACAATAGCGGGAGGTCCCAATCGGATAACACCGGGGAGCTGTTTTTT
TRBV14	TRBJ2-7	.	once	CASNHGGRIYEQYF	TGTGCCAGCAACCATGGGGGGCGCATCTACGAGCAGTACTTC
TRBV20-1	TRBJ1-2	.	.	CSARDIQDLSYGYTF	TGCAGTGCTAGAGATATACAGGACTTATCCTATGGCTACACCTTC
TRBV27	TRBJ2-1	TRBD2	few	CATSSLAGLRDEQFF	TGTGCCACGTCTAGTCTAGCGGGGCTTAGGGATGAGCAGTTCTTC
TRBV19	TRBJ1-2	.	many	CATRLGVGYGYTF	TGTGCCACCCGGCTGGGGGTTGGCTATGGCTACACCTTC
TRBV6-5	TRBJ1-1	TRBD1	.	CASSYSGTGGGPEAFF	TGTGCCAGCAGTTACTCGGGGACAGGGGGCGGGCCTGAAGCTTTCTTT
TRBV20-1	TRBJ1-1	.	many	CSARILPGNTEAFF	TGCAGTGCTAGGATACTTCCAGGGAACACTGAAGCTTTCTTT
TRBV11-2	TRBJ2-1	TRBD1	.	CASRRQGTNEQFF	TGTGCCAGCAGGAGACAGGGGACCAATGAGCAGTTCTTC
TRBV7-9	TRBJ2-7	TRBD2	few	CASSLGNSGSYEQYF	TGTGCCAGCAGCCTCGGGAATAGCGGGAGCTACGAGCAGTACTTC
TRBV2	TRBJ2-7	.	many	CAITDYGSYEQYF	TGTGCGATAACGGACTACGGTTCCTACGAGCAGTACTTC
TRBV18	TRBJ1-1	TRBD1	many	CASSRGQGAFF	TGTGCCAGCTCCCGGGGACAGGGAGCTTTCTTT
TRBV12-3/TRBV12-4	TRBJ2-5	.	many	CASGGKLQETQYF	TGTGCCAGCGGGGGGAAACTTCAAGAGACCCAGTACTTC
TRBV20-1	TRBJ2-1	.	.	CSASEAGLYNEQFF	TGCAGTGCTTCGGAGGCGGGCCTCTACAATGAGCAGTTCTTC
TRBV28	TRBJ2-7	TRBD1	many	CASRGQTYEQYF	TGTGCCAGCAGGGGACAGACCTACGAGCAGTACTTC
TRBV28	TRBJ2-7	.	.	CASRQRGPYEQYF	TGTGCCAGCAGACAGAGGGGTCCCTACGAGCAGTACTTC
TRBV28	TRBJ1-4	.	many	CASSLSNVRQLFF	TGTGCCAGCAGTTTATCCAATGTTCGGCAACTGTTTTTT
TRBV5-5	TRBJ2-1	.	many	CASSLRFILEVGNEQFF	TGTGCCAGCAGCTTGCGGTTTATACTAGAAGTGGGCAATGAGCAGTTCTTC
TRBV15	TRBJ2-7	TRBD2	.	CATSRFGSGSTSYEQYF	TGTGCCACCAGCAGATTCGGTAGCGGGAGTACTTCCTACGAGCAGTACTTC
TRBV30	TRBJ2-1	TRBD1	many	CAWTQGVTYNEQFF	TGTGCCTGGACACAGGGGGTGACCTACAATGAGCAGTTCTTC
TRBV2	TRBJ1-5	.	.	CACSETPNQPQHF	TGTGCCTGCAGTGAAACCCCCAATCAGCCCCAGCATTTT
TRBV20-1	TRBJ2-3	TRBD1	few	CSAERPRQGARTKSWDTQYF	TGCAGTGCGGAACGACCCAGACAGGGGGCCCGGACCAAGAGTTGGGATACGCAGTATTTT
TRBV27	TRBJ2-7	.	many	CASSPNLQGYEQYF	TGTGCCAGCAGTCCCAACCTACAGGGCTACGAGCAGTACTTC
TRBV12-5	TRBJ2-3	.	.	CASGNRDSTDTQYF	TGTGCTAGTGGTAACCGGGACAGCACAGATACGCAGTATTTT